This T cell receptor (beta chain) was recorded in a study of shared clonotypes between healthy human individuals (dated by TCRdb to the early 2020s). In terms of the full investigation: A couple of women and a few men aged 18 to 49 years were included in the cohort. Per donor, three plates each were used for CD4 naive and CD4 memory, two for CD8 naive, and one for CD8 memory. To estimate repertoire size and how much clonotype sharing occurs between individuals, the study deeply sequenced the blood TCR repertoires of five healthy adults. To increase sequencing depth and limit assay-specific biases, TCR repertoire library preparation and sequencing were carried out by different laboratories using diverse techniques. Each donor's leukapheresis produced roughly between roughly 0.85 and 10 billion PBMCs.

The research as a whole found: Sampling was limited to blood, and TCR repertoires in tissue likely differ from TCR repertoires in blood. Rarefaction of sorted-subset datasets indicated incomplete sequencing despite the large sequencing depth. Higher generation probabilities were observed for clonotypes shared by all four sorted-subset donors than for non-shared clonotypes. Based on pairwise subsampling, the degree of clonotype sharing among donors was expected to be affected by sequencing depth. Naive subsets generally had larger estimated clonotype richness than memory subsets did. The genetic and exposure-history diversity represented was limited by the small number of donors. When a handful of donors were compared, the shared fraction of clonotypes was around 5% for naive CD4, less than 4% for naive CD8, about 2.5% for memory CD4, and roughly 0.4% for memory CD8.

Via the germline V gene (reference sequence), CDR1 is PRHDT and CDR2 FYEKMQ. The trim is 2 bases for V and 2 bases for J, with a gap of 10 bases between the germline ends. The CDR3 runs 14 residues from the cysteine to the phenylalanine. This entry keeps only the CDR3 DNA: 42 bases, framed from base 1. TCR CDR3 regions were amplified from genomic DNA by multiplex PCR using the deep immunoSEQ assay. For each cell subset, the extracted genomic DNA was distributed evenly across all wells of several immunoSEQ 96-well plates, and each plate served as one replicate. Each replicate PCR for sorted subsets received about 220 ng genomic DNA, equal to roughly 30,000 T cell genomes. Purified libraries were quantified with a Qubit 3.0 fluorometer, sized on a Bioanalyzer 2100, and re-quantified with the KAPA Library Quantification kit. Every immunoSEQ 96-well plate was sequenced on a dedicated single-read 150-cycle Illumina NextSeq 550 flow cell. In the paper's pipeline: The immunoSEQ output contained only junctional sequences without quality scores, so filtering could not match that applied to full-length reads. Sequences were annotated with PyIR, a Python wrapper for IgBLAST v1.9, and V/J genes and CDR3 were assigned using IMGT germline references. Any read was removed if the V/J assignment was weak (E-value above 1e-6), the CDR3 was missing, or the read contained stop codons, out-of-frame junctions, or ambiguous translated residues. V3J clonotypes were defined as sequences sharing the same inferred V gene, J gene, and CDR3 amino acid sequence. The percentage overlap between two repertoires was calculated by dividing the number of shared unique clonotypes by the size of the smaller repertoire. Repertoire richness was assessed with RTK rarefaction, the Chao1 estimator, and Recon v2.1 estimates of unobserved clonotypes. OLGA was used to compute generation probabilities for all TCRbeta clonotypes that the gDNA method yielded from a few donors. TCRdb took this table from immuneACCESS and kept in-frame rearrangements with V and J called. Such tables lack part of the clones; where checked against another copy, unresolved V genes explain under half of the gap, and the rest is unexplained. V, J and clone size derive from that table, while D and trimming were established from the DNA sequence. The sample includes 2 million to 2.5 million clones, with approximately 94% observed a single time. The top ten constitute 0.9% to 1.4% of the sample.

A note on this clone: The clone's antigen remains unknown. Base-call qualities are not available, and no considerably larger clone is one nucleotide away.

CD8 naive samples consisted of CD45RO-negative cells that were positively selected for CCR7, yielding a CD45RA+CCR7+ population without TemRA cells. The donors were healthy, HIV-negative adults with no recently reported acute infections or vaccinations. Every donor was a Caucasian adult residing in Nashville, Tennessee, USA. Blood was collected by leukapheresis, and PBMCs were isolated by Ficoll-Histopaque density gradient centrifugation and then cryopreserved in liquid nitrogen vapor phase. Purity and quantity of every magnetically sorted T cell population were checked by analytical flow cytometry. From each sorted fraction, genomic DNA was isolated and quantified by UV absorbance on a Nanodrop 2000c.

This receptor was obtained from a man between 18 and 35 years old in good health. The specimen was naive CD8+ T cells sorted from blood. The cell subset or site label of this sample denotes: CD45RA+CCR7+. This sequence uses TRBV13 and TRBJ2-7; the D gene assignment is ambiguous. The encoded CDR3 is CASSLSGSPYEQYF. The nucleotides read TGTGCCAGCAGCTTATCCGGCTCACCCTACGAGCAGTACTTC. The full variable domain, with segments outside the CDR3 supplied by the reference TRBV13 and TRBJ2-7 proteins, appears as AAGVIQSPRHLIKEKRETATLKCYPIPRHDTVYWYQQGPGQDPQFLISFYEKMQSDKGSIPDRFSAQQFSDYHSELNMSSLELGDSALYFCASSLSGSPYEQYFGPGTRLTVT.